In this sample, the clone carrying this TCR beta chain turned up a few times. The antigen remains undetermined. This record belongs to a study of response to subunit inactivated influenza vaccine. Trimming removed 0 bases from V and 5 bases from J, with 12 bases in between. Germline V gives CDR1 LGHNA, CDR2 YSLEER. The CDR3 has 15 residues. TCRdb recomputed calls from the RT-PCR reads with MiXCR, one row per CDR3 protein. This repertoire shows about 500,000 distinct CDR3 sequences, roughly 7.9% found once; its top ten account for about an eighth. Study conclusions and caveats: That few new T cells are recruited by each seasonal influenza vaccination was the authors' suggestion.

The specimen comprised PBMCs from blood, sampled approximately 25 months after vaccination. This sequence was found in a man between 50 and 70 years old who received an inactivated influenza vaccine. The rearrangement uses TRBV4-3 and TRBJ2-3, with D possibly matching TRBD1 (5 bases). CDR3 sequence (DNA): TGCGCCAGCAGCCAAGATCACGGACAACGAGATACGCAGTATTTT. This translates into CASSQDHGQRDTQYF.